This TCR beta chain was identified in a study of shared clonotypes between healthy human individuals (dated by TCRdb to 2019 to 2021). With regard to the full study: Three men and two women, aged 18 to 49 years, made up the cohort. For each donor, CD4 naive and CD4 memory were each given three plates, CD8 naive was given two plates, and CD8 memory was given one plate. The study deeply sequenced blood TCR repertoires of about 5 healthy adults to estimate repertoire size and the extent of clonotype sharing between individuals. To increase sequencing depth and limit assay-specific biases, different laboratories used diverse techniques to prepare libraries and sequence TCR repertoires. Leukapheresis yielded between about 0.8 and 8.9 billion PBMCs per donor. Paper-wide results and their limitations: Clonotypes shared by all four sorted-subset donors showed higher generation probabilities than non-shared clonotypes. Because the study included only a small number of donors, the genetic and exposure-history diversity represented was limited. Naive subsets generally had larger estimated clonotype richness than memory subsets did. Based on pairwise subsampling, the degree of clonotype sharing among donors was expected to be affected by sequencing depth. When a handful of donors were compared, the shared fraction of clonotypes was 5% to 6.5% for naive CD4, about 4% for naive CD8, more than 2% for memory CD4, and 0.4% for memory CD8. Sampling was limited to blood, and TCR repertoires in tissue likely differ from TCR repertoires in blood. Even with the large sequencing depth, rarefaction of the sorted-subset datasets indicated that sequencing was incomplete.

Using the deep immunoSEQ assay, multiplex PCR amplified TCR CDR3 regions from genomic DNA. Extracted genomic DNA from each cell subset was distributed evenly across all wells of several immunoSEQ 96-well plates, and each plate was treated as a replicate. For sorted subsets, roughly 0.2 ug genomic DNA, equal to some 30,000 T cell genomes, was loaded into each replicate PCR. Purified libraries were quantified with a Qubit 3.0 fluorometer, sized on a Bioanalyzer 2100, and re-quantified with the KAPA Library Quantification kit. Every immunoSEQ 96-well plate was sequenced on a separate single-read 150-cycle Illumina NextSeq 550 flow cell. Per the original workflow: The immunoSEQ output contained only junctional sequences without quality scores, so filtering could not match that applied to full-length reads. To assign V/J genes and CDR3, sequences were annotated using PyIR, a Python wrapper for IgBLAST v1.9, with IMGT germline references. Reads were filtered out if the reads had weak V/J assignments (E-value above 1e-6), no CDR3, stop codons, out-of-frame junctions, or ambiguous translated residues. V3J clonotypes were defined as sequences sharing an identical inferred V gene, J gene, and CDR3 amino acid sequence. Percentage overlap between repertoires was computed as shared unique clonotypes divided by the size of the smaller repertoire. Repertoire richness was assessed with RTK rarefaction, the Chao1 estimator, and Recon v2.1 estimates of unobserved clonotypes. Generation probabilities for all TCRbeta clonotypes obtained by the gDNA method from a handful of donors were computed using OLGA. Entries here come from immuneACCESS through TCRdb and include only in-frame sequences with V and J called. Some clones fail to appear in such tables; in the studies checked, an unresolved V gene covers under half of the shortfall, and the cause of the remainder is unknown. That table gives V, J and clone size, and the DNA gave D and trimming. This sample lists under 1,900,000 clones; about 98.5% were detected once. The ten largest clones represent 0.36% of the sample.

This clone was found once. Its antigen remains unidentified. No base-level quality is on record; no much larger clone is a single base apart. The donors were healthy, HIV-negative adults who had no recently reported acute infections or vaccinations. Every donor was a Caucasian adult residing in Nashville, Tennessee, USA. CD4+ T cells were enriched through magnetic negative selection, after which naive cells were positively selected on CD45RA and the remaining negative fraction served as the memory subset. Blood was obtained by leukapheresis, after which PBMCs were separated by Ficoll-Histopaque density gradient centrifugation and cryopreserved in liquid nitrogen vapor phase. Purity and quantity of every magnetically sorted T cell population were checked by analytical flow cytometry. Each sorted fraction had its genomic DNA isolated and then quantified by UV absorbance on a Nanodrop 2000c. V was cut back by 3 bases and J by 0 bases, leaving a gap of 14 bases between them. Counted from cysteine to phenylalanine, this CDR3 has 16 amino acids. The only DNA kept is the CDR3, 48 bases in frame from the first base. Via the germline V gene, CDR1 is SGHRS and CDR2 YFSETQ.

The material sequenced was naive CD4+ T cells sorted from blood. The sample's cell subset or site label, decoded: CD45RA+ positively selected. This chain is built from TRBV5-1 and TRBJ2-3, with the D segment identity uncertain. The TCR sequence derives from a man younger than 40 in good health. The CDR3 is CASSSRSRSSTDTQYF. The nucleotide sequence is TGCGCCAGCAGCTCCCGATCTCGCTCTAGCACAGATACGCAGTATTTT.